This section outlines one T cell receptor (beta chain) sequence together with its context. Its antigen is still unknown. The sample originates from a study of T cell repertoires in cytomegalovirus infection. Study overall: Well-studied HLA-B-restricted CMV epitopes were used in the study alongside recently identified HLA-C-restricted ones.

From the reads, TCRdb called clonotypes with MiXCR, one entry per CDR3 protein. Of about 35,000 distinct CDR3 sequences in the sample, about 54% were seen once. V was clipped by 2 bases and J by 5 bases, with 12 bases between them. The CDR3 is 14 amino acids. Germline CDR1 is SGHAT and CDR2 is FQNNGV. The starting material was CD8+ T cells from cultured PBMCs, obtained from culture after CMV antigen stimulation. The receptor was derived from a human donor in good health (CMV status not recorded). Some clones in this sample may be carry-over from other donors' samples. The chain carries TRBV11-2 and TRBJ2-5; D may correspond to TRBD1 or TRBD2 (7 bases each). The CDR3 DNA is TGTGCCAGCAGCTTAACAGGGGAGGGGGAGACCCAGTACTTC. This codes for CASSLTGEGETQYF. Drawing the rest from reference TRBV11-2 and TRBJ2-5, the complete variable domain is EAGVAQSPRYKIIEKRQSVAFWCNPISGHATLYWYQQILGQGPKLLIQFQNNGVVDDSQLPKDRFSAERLKGVDSTLKIQPAKLEDSAVYLCASSLTGEGETQYFGPGTRLLVL.